A selection of T cell receptor beta chains follows, all from one sample in a study of blood T cell repertoires in COVID-19. The method was immunoSEQ multiplex PCR; TCRdb's version includes in-frame clones alone and lacks a portion of them. Of approximately 330,000 clones listed, roughly 90% were seen once; the top ten hold 3% to 4%. Sequenced input: peripheral blood. The receptors come from a woman aged 50 to 60 with active or convalescent COVID-19. Both conserved end residues are trimmed from each CDR3. Fields, in order: J gene, V gene, CDR3 protein.

j_call: TRBJ1-5
v_call: TRBV12-5
cdr3_aa: ASGSEYPGSTPGGWNQPQH

j_call: TRBJ2-1
v_call: TRBV7-2
cdr3_aa: ASSLSSGGSYNEQF

j_call: TRBJ2-1
v_call: TRBV4-3
cdr3_aa: ASSQLLAGFVNEQF

j_call: TRBJ2-3
v_call: TRBV6-2/TRBV6-3
cdr3_aa: ASSYGRLAGSDTQY

j_call: TRBJ2-1
v_call: TRBV18
cdr3_aa: ASSLTGGNINEQF

j_call: TRBJ2-5
v_call: TRBV25-1
cdr3_aa: ASSARGPGGTQY

j_call: TRBJ1-6
v_call: TRBV6-5
cdr3_aa: ASSLQGPNSPLH

j_call: TRBJ1-3
v_call: TRBV10-3
cdr3_aa: AISDGGTSGNTIY

j_call: TRBJ2-1
v_call: TRBV7-2
cdr3_aa: ASSGFSEQF

j_call: TRBJ1-2
v_call: TRBV2
cdr3_aa: ASSVGTGEYFGYT

j_call: TRBJ1-6
v_call: TRBV30
cdr3_aa: AWRETGGRSPLH

j_call: TRBJ2-3
v_call: TRBV7-9
cdr3_aa: ASSPPVGTNFHPDTQY

j_call: TRBJ1-2
v_call: TRBV19
cdr3_aa: ASSPRDSRWAYGYT

j_call: TRBJ2-2
v_call: TRBV13
cdr3_aa: ASSRTSGDTGELF

j_call: TRBJ1-1
v_call: TRBV10-3
cdr3_aa: AISADRANTEAF

j_call: TRBJ1-1
v_call: TRBV7-9
cdr3_aa: ASSFKTRDTEAF

j_call: TRBJ2-7
v_call: TRBV19
cdr3_aa: ASSTLPRVEQY

j_call: TRBJ2-7
v_call: TRBV11-2
cdr3_aa: ASSWGRDRGHEQY

j_call: TRBJ1-5
v_call: TRBV7-9
cdr3_aa: ASSLDRVDQPQH

j_call: TRBJ1-2
v_call: TRBV3-1/TRBV3-2
cdr3_aa: ASSPSLDGLYGYT

j_call: TRBJ2-5
v_call: TRBV15
cdr3_aa: ATSRDLKGTQETQY

j_call: TRBJ1-1
v_call: TRBV7-9
cdr3_aa: ASSLSQGRGEAF

j_call: TRBJ2-7
v_call: TRBV18
cdr3_aa: ASSPRTGETYEQY

j_call: TRBJ1-5
v_call: TRBV19
cdr3_aa: ASSIPTGPRGHQPQH

j_call: TRBJ2-3
v_call: TRBV13
cdr3_aa: ASSLGRADTQY

j_call: TRBJ1-2
v_call: TRBV28
cdr3_aa: ASRSPGREGYGYT

j_call: TRBJ2-7
v_call: TRBV13
cdr3_aa: ASSPFGGQGNEQEQY

j_call: TRBJ1-1
v_call: TRBV3-1/TRBV3-2
cdr3_aa: ASSQGATEAF

j_call: TRBJ2-3
v_call: TRBV5-4
cdr3_aa: ASSLAGQTSTDTQY

j_call: TRBJ1-1
v_call: TRBV30
cdr3_aa: AWELTGGLGMNTEAF

j_call: TRBJ2-7
v_call: TRBV13
cdr3_aa: ASSSEGDEQY

j_call: TRBJ1-5
v_call: TRBV6-5
cdr3_aa: ASSYGQGAGQPQH

j_call: TRBJ2-1
v_call: TRBV2
cdr3_aa: ASRTTGDPYNEQF

j_call: TRBJ2-5
v_call: TRBV7-9
cdr3_aa: ASSPTGQQETQY

j_call: TRBJ2-1
v_call: TRBV28
cdr3_aa: ASSSRINRLAGGEQF

j_call: TRBJ2-7
v_call: TRBV20-1
cdr3_aa: SASIAQAPTYEQY

j_call: TRBJ1-2
v_call: TRBV7-2
cdr3_aa: ASSLGQGHYGYT

j_call: TRBJ1-3
v_call: TRBV3-1/TRBV3-2
cdr3_aa: ASTKHTGAGNTIY

j_call: TRBJ2-1
v_call: TRBV18
cdr3_aa: ASSPPEGTSVF

j_call: TRBJ1-2
v_call: TRBV10-3
cdr3_aa: AISDSRDADGYT